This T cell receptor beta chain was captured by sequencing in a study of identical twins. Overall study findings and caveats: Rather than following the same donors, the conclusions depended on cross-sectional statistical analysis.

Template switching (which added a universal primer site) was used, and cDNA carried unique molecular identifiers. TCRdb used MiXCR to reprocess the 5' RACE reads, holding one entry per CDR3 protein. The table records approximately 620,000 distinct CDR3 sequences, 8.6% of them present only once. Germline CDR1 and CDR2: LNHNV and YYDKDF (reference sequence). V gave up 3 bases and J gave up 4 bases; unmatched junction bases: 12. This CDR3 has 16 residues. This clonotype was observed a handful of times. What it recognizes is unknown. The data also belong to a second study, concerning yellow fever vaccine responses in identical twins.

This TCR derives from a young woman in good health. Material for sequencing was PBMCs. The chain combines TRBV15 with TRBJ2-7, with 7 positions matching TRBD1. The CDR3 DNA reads TGTGCCACCAGCAGCCGACAGGGCGAGGGAAAATACGAGCAGTACTTC. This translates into CATSSRQGEGKYEQYF.